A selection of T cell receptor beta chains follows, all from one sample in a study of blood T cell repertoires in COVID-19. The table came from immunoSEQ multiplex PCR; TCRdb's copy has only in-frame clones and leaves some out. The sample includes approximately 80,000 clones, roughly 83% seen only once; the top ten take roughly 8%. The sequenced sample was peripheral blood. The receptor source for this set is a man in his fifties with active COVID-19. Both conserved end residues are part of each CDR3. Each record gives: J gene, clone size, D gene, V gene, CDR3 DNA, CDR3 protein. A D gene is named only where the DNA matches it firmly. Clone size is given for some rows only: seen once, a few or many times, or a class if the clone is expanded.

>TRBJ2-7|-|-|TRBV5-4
TGTGCCTCCGCGGTTGGGACTCCAACCTACGAGCAGTACTTC
CASAVGTPTYEQYF
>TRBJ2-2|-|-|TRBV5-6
TGTGCCAGCATGTTAGCCCCCCTGGCCGGGGAGCTGTTTTTT
CASMLAPLAGELFF
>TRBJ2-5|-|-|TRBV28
TGTGCCAGCAGTTTATATAGCAGGGGGCTCGGGGGGGAGACCCAGTACTTC
CASSLYSRGLGGETQYF
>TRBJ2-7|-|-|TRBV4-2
TGTGCCAGCAGCCACAACATCAACTACGAGCAGTACTTC
CASSHNINYEQYF
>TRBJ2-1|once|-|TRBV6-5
TGTGCCAGCAGTTACGTGGGGGCGGGAGAAAGCAATGAGCAGTTCTTC
CASSYVGAGESNEQFF
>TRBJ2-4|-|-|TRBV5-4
TGTGCCAGCAGCTTGGCCAGTGGTGCCAAAAACATTCAGTACTTC
CASSLASGAKNIQYF
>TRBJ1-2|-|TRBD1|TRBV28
TGTGCCAGCTCCGTTGGGGGGACAGGGGACGGTGGCTACACCTTC
CASSVGGTGDGGYTF
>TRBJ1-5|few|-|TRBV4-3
TGCGCCAGCAGCCAAGATCGTTGGGGCCAGCCCCAGCATTTT
CASSQDRWGQPQHF
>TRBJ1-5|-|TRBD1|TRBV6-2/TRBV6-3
TGTGCCAGCAGTTTTAACAGGGGGCTTTGGCCCCAGCATTTT
CASSFNRGLWPQHF
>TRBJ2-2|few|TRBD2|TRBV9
TGTGCCAGCAGAAAGACTAGCGGGAGTCCCGGGGAGCTGTTTTTT
CASRKTSGSPGELFF
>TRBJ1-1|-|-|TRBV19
TGTGCCAGTAGTATAGGCGGGGCCTTGAACACTGAAGCTTTCTTT
CASSIGGALNTEAFF
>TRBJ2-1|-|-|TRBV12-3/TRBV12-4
TGTGCCAGCAGTTTTAACAGGAATGAGCAGTTCTTC
CASSFNRNEQFF
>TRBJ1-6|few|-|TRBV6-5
TGTGCCAGCAGGTCGGGACAAATTAATTCACCCCTCCACTTT
CASRSGQINSPLHF
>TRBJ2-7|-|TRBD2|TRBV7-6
TGTGCCAGCAGCTTAGAAGCGGGGGGGCCCGGAAGCTCCTACGAGCAGTACTTC
CASSLEAGGPGSSYEQYF
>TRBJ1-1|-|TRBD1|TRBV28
TGTGCCAGCAGTCGCCACCCGACAGGGGAGGCTTTCTTT
CASSRHPTGEAFF
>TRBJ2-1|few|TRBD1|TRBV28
TGTGCCAGCAGTTTAAGGCAGGGGGAACCCTACAATGAGCAGTTCTTC
CASSLRQGEPYNEQFF
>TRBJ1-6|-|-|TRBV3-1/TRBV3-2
TGTGCCAGCAGCCAAGACATTTCACCCCTCCACTTT
CASSQDISPLHF
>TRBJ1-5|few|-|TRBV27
TGTGCCAGCAGTTTCGTCAATCAGCCCCAGCATTTT
CASSFVNQPQHF
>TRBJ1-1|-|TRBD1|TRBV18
TGTGCCAGCTCACCAGCAGGGGGCCCACGGACTGAAGCTTTCTTT
CASSPAGGPRTEAFF
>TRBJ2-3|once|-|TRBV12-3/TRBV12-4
TGTGCCAGCAGTTCCGGTTTCACAGATACGCAGTATTTT
CASSSGFTDTQYF